The next 28 T cell receptor beta chains were all read from a single sample in a study of cytotoxic CD8 clonotypes in ibrutinib-treated CLL. The data were produced by immunoSEQ multiplex PCR, yet TCRdb's version contains in-frame clones alone and is incomplete. The sample contains some 12,000 clones, 62% of which appear only once. The sequencing used PBMCs, collected before ibrutinib treatment. Every receptor here comes from a human donor with chronic lymphocytic leukemia.

The chain joins TRBV19 to TRBJ2-2, with D tentatively TRBD2 (5 bases). Trimming stripped 4 bases from V and 4 bases from J, with 19 bases between. The CDR3 spans 17 residues. Germline V gene data show CDR1 as LNHDA and CDR2 as SQIVND (reference sequence). The CDR3, as DNA: TGTGCCAGTAGTAACTCCAAGGACTCATGGGGCACCGGGGAGCTGTTTTTT. Protein product: CASSNSKDSWGTGELFF.

Only one count was recorded for this clone. The V and J genes are TRBV19 and TRBJ2-7; D perhaps matches TRBD2 (5 bases). CDR1 is LNHDA, CDR2 SQIVND, per germline (reference sequence). The CDR3 runs 14 residues. V lost 3 bases and J lost 3, with 12 bases in between. The CDR3 region has the DNA TGTGCCAGTAGTATGCCCGGGGTTGGCTACGAGCAGTACTTC. It translates to CASSMPGVGYEQYF.

This sequence joins TRBV10-3 and TRBJ2-5; the D gene is possibly TRBD2 (5 bases). CDR3 size: 13 residues. V lost 2 bases to trimming and J lost 1 base, with 5 bases between them. Germline CDR1 reads ENHRY; CDR2 reads SYGVKD. The CDR3 coding sequence is TGTGCCATCAGTGAGGCGGGCCAAGAGACCCAGTACTTC. Translated, it gives CAISEAGQETQYF.

This chain joins TRBV5-1 and TRBJ1-1; no definite D call. There are 16 residues in the CDR3. Germline values: CDR1 SGHRS, CDR2 YFSETQ. V was clipped by 0 bases and J by 4 bases, with 16 bases between them. The CDR3, as DNA: TGCGCCAGCAGCTTGGCCAGGTCGGGGAGTGGCACTGAAGCTTTCTTT. Encoded protein: CASSLARSGSGTEAFF.

This clone came up a few times. The chain recombines TRBV2 with TRBJ2-7; 7 bases agree with TRBD1. After removal of 7 bases from V and 4 bases from J, the junction contained 7 bases not matched to a gene. CDR1 SNHLY and CDR2 FYNNEI come from the germline V gene. The CDR3 runs 13 residues. This CDR3 reads CASTPGQTYEQYF. Written as DNA, the CDR3 is TGTGCCAGCACCCCGGGACAGACATACGAGCAGTACTTC.

This rearrangement joins TRBV29-1 to TRBJ2-3, with 8 bases fitting TRBD1. CDR1 is SQVTM and CDR2 is ANQGSEA in the germline V gene. V gave up 6 bases and J gave up 2 bases; unmatched junction bases: 4. The CDR3 spans 13 residues. The CDR3 DNA reads TGCAGCGTCGGACAGGGCCTCACAGATACGCAGTATTTT. Translated: CSVGQGLTDTQYF.

This chain links TRBV6-6 with TRBJ2-5; D is undetermined. This CDR3 has 13 amino acids. Germline V gene sequence: CDR1 MNHNY, CDR2 SVGAGI (reference sequence). Deletions cut 6 bases from V and 5 bases from J, with 13 bases between. The CDR3 sequence: CASRFDPGETQYF. The CDR3 DNA reads TGTGCCAGCAGATTCGACCCCGGGGAGACCCAGTACTTC.

In its sample, this clone was seen once. The chain uses TRBV30 and TRBJ1-2; 8 bases fit TRBD1. CDR3 length: 14 residues. With 1 base clipped from V and 7 bases from J, the junction kept 8 bases outside the gene matches. Germline V gives CDR1 GTSNPN, CDR2 SVGIG (reference sequence). DNA of the CDR3: TGTGCCTGGAGTGCCTCGACAGGGGCCGGTGGCTACACCTTC. It is translated as CAWSASTGAGGYTF.

J is TRBJ2-5 and V is TRBV14; D call uncertain. The CDR3 spans 13 residues. Germline-derived CDR1 and CDR2 are SGHDN and FVKESK. V lost 2 bases, J lost 4 bases, and 8 bases lay in between. The CDR3 DNA is TGTGCCAGCAGCCAATCCCCGCGAGAGACCCAGTACTTC. Encoded protein: CASSQSPRETQYF.

The table lists this clone with a few counts. The V and J genes are TRBV9 and TRBJ1-2; no reliable D call. The CDR3 is 14 residues long. Looked up from germline, CDR1 is SGDLS and CDR2 is YYNGEE. Between the trimmed V and J ends, which lost 1 base and 8 bases, there was a span of 15 bases. CDR3 protein: CASSVLGPIGGYTF. As DNA, the CDR3 is TGTGCCAGCAGCGTACTGGGCCCAATCGGGGGCTACACCTTC. The full variable domain, its missing parts supplied by reference TRBV9 and TRBJ1-2, is DSGVTQTPKHLITATGQRVTLRCSPRSGDLSVYWYQQSLDQGLQFLIQYYNGEERAKGNILERFSAQQFPDLHSELNLSSLELGDSALYFCASSVLGPIGGYTFGSGTRLTVV.

This clone was observed once. This sequence joins TRBV5-6 and TRBJ2-3; 8 bases agree with TRBD1. Looked up from germline, CDR1 is SGHDT and CDR2 is YYEEEE. The CDR3 is 14 residues long. With 3 bases clipped from V and 4 bases from J, the junction kept 4 bases outside the gene matches. CDR3 DNA sequence: TGTGCCAGCAGCTATGGACAGGGCCCAGATACGCAGTATTTT. As protein: CASSYGQGPDTQYF. The whole variable domain, filled in from reference TRBV5-6 and TRBJ2-3, reads DAGVTQSPTHLIKTRGQQVTLRCSPKSGHDTVSWYQQALGQGPQFIFQYYEEEERQRGNFPDRFSGHQFPNYSSELNVNALLLGDSALYLCASSYGQGPDTQYFGPGTRLTVL.

This clone was found a few times. The gene calls are TRBV6-1 and TRBJ1-3, with no clear D. There are 15 residues in the CDR3. V was cut by 4 bases and J by 2 bases, with 12 bases left in between. Germline V gives CDR1 MNHNS, CDR2 SASEGT. The CDR3 region is CASSGGRGTGNTIYF. DNA of the CDR3: TGTGCCAGCAGTGGGGGTAGAGGGACTGGAAACACCATATATTTT.

The V and J genes are TRBV4-1 and TRBJ2-2; 9 nucleotides match TRBD2. After removal of 6 bases from V and 6 bases from J, the junction contained 5 bases not matched to a gene. This CDR3 has 14 amino acids. CDR1 is MGHRA and CDR2 is YSYEKL in the germline V gene. The CDR3 DNA follows: TGCGCCAGCAGTCTGCGGGGGGGCCCCGGGGAGCTGTTTTTT. It specifies CASSLRGGPGELFF.

The V call is TRBV2, the J call TRBJ2-1; tentatively, D is TRBD1 (6 bases). This CDR3 region has 14 residues. Trimming left V 7 bases short and J 8 bases short, with 18 bases between. Germline CDR1 reads SNHLY; CDR2 reads FYNNEI. The CDR3: CASIQPRTVDEQFF. The CDR3 nucleotides are TGTGCCAGCATCCAACCCCGGACAGTAGATGAGCAGTTCTTC. Full variable domain (remainder filled in from reference TRBV2 and TRBJ2-1): EPEVTQTPSHQVTQMGQEVILRCVPISNHLYFYWYRQILGQKVEFLVSFYNNEISEKSEIFDDQFSVERPDGSNFTLKIRSTKLEDSAMYFCASIQPRTVDEQFFGPGTRLTVL.

Judged by abundance, this clone is medium-sized. This sequence joins TRBV7-6 and TRBJ2-7, with TRBD2 matching 9 bases. The CDR3 spans 14 residues. Germline-derived CDR1 and CDR2 are SGHVS and FNYEAQ. After removal of 1 base from V and 7 bases from J, the junction contained 5 bases not matched to a gene. As DNA, the CDR3 is TGTGCCAGCAGCTTAGGCGGGGGGGCCCAGGAGCAGTACTTC. This translates into CASSLGGGAQEQYF.

This clone occurred a few times. The chain has TRBV19 and TRBJ2-2; 11 bases fit TRBD2. Germline CDR1 reads LNHDA; CDR2 reads SQIVND (reference sequence). The length of the CDR3 is 15 residues. The V and J ends lost 2 bases and 4 bases, in that order; junction bases with no gene match: 0. Here the CDR3 reads CASSITSGGTGELFF. The DNA of the CDR3 is TGTGCCAGTAGTATAACTAGCGGGGGCACCGGGGAGCTGTTTTTT.

This clone was observed a handful of times. This sequence joins TRBV30 and TRBJ1-1; D gene unclear. Trimming left V 5 bases short and J 7 bases short, with 11 bases between. This CDR3 contains 11 residues. Germline V gene data show CDR1 as GTSNPN and CDR2 as SVGIG (reference sequence). CDR3 region: CAWAFSGEAFF. For the CDR3, the DNA is TGTGCCTGGGCCTTTAGCGGTGAAGCTTTCTTT.

This clone was picked up a small number of times. The genes are TRBV2 and TRBJ1-1; D is uncertain. Between the trimmed V and J ends, which lost 4 bases and 0 bases, there was a span of 12 bases. The CDR3 length is 15 residues. Germline CDR1 is SNHLY and CDR2 is FYNNEI. The CDR3 is CASSVIGPLNTEAFF. The DNA for the CDR3 is TGTGCCAGCAGTGTCATCGGTCCGTTGAACACTGAAGCTTTCTTT.

The J gene is TRBJ2-7, the V gene TRBV28; TRBD1 is a possible D gene (6 bases). Trimming stripped 8 bases from V and 4 bases from J, with 18 bases between. The germline V gene encodes CDR1 MDHEN and CDR2 SYDVKM. The CDR3 sequence is 14 residues long. CDR3 nucleotides: TGTGCCAGCGCGACAGCCGGGGACACATACGAGCAGTACTTC. Translating it yields CASATAGDTYEQYF.

The CDR3 region is CASNFGASTSPLHF. The CDR3 DNA reads as TGTGCCAGCAACTTTGGGGCTTCGACTTCACCCCTCCACTTT. The chain combines TRBV7-2 with TRBJ1-6; D perhaps matches TRBD1 (5 bases). CDR3 length: 14 residues. Germline CDR1 SGHTA, CDR2 FQGNSA. V dropped 7 bases and J dropped 9 bases, with 16 bases sitting between them. The entire variable domain, with the rest obtained from reference TRBV7-2 and TRBJ1-6, is as follows: GAGVSQSPSNKVTEKGKDVELRCDPISGHTALYWYRQSLGQGLEFLIYFQGNSAPDKSGLPSDRFSAERTGGSVSTLTIQRTQQEDSAVYLCASNFGASTSPLHFGNGTRLTVT.

This clone turned up a few times. The V and J genes are TRBV29-1 and TRBJ1-4, with a tentative D call TRBD1 (5 bases). This CDR3 is 11 amino acids long. In germline, CDR1 is SQVTM, CDR2 ANQGSEA. With 7 bases removed from V and 12 bases from J, the gap between germline ends came to 15 bases. CDR3 residues: CSAGTRRELFF. Here the CDR3 DNA reads TGCAGCGCCGGGACTCGACGGGAACTGTTTTTT.

V usage is TRBV7-9 and J usage is TRBJ1-1, with D unclear. The germline V gene has CDR1 SEHNR and CDR2 FQNEAQ (reference sequence). V was shortened by 1 base and J by 6 bases, with 9 bases between the two germline ends. CDR3 size: 13 residues. CDR3 nucleotide sequence: TGTGCCAGCAGCTTAGGAGGGTATGCTGAAGCTTTCTTT. Protein sequence: CASSLGGYAEAFF.

This clone came up once. The chain links TRBV7-3 to TRBJ2-6; D gene unclear. V lost 8 bases, J lost 2 bases, and 16 bases lay in between. Germline values: CDR1 SGHTA, CDR2 FQGTGA. This CDR3 region has 16 residues. The DNA for the CDR3 is TGTGCCAGCTCCGCCCCCCCAGGAGCTGGGGCCAACGTCCTGACTTTC. Protein sequence: CASSAPPGAGANVLTF.

This clone is deemed medium-sized. The chain has TRBV9 and TRBJ1-2, with 7 bases identical to TRBD1. J gave up 8 bases and V 2 bases, and 6 bases lay outside the gene matches. The CDR3 has 13 residues. Germline V gene data show CDR1 as SGDLS and CDR2 as YYNGEE. CDR3 nucleotide sequence: TGTGCCAGCAGCGTTAGACAGGGTTACGGCTACACCTTC. This codes for CASSVRQGYGYTF.

This clone was seen a handful of times. The V and J genes are TRBV30 and TRBJ1-3, with 7 bases that match TRBD1. Germline-derived CDR1 and CDR2 are GTSNPN and SVGIG (reference sequence). The CDR3 is 14 residues long. V was clipped by 4 bases and J by 2 bases; unmatched bases: 5. The CDR3 DNA reads as TGTGCCTGGAATCTCGGGACAGCTGGAAACACCATATATTTT. It encodes CAWNLGTAGNTIYF.

This chain connects TRBV10-1 to TRBJ2-7; no clear D. CDR1 and CDR2 from the germline V gene are WNHNN and SYGVQD (reference sequence). Trimming took 3 bases from V and 1 from J, leaving 7 bases between them. This CDR3 spans 13 amino acids. The CDR3: CASSEVTSYEQYF. CDR3 DNA: TGCGCCAGCAGTGAAGTTACTTCCTACGAGCAGTACTTC.

The V and J genes are TRBV7-2 and TRBJ2-1, with 9 nucleotides matching TRBD2. The germline gives CDR1 SGHTA, CDR2 FQGNSA. Trimming at V came to 5 bases and at J to 6 bases, leaving 11 bases not matched to a gene. This CDR3 has 16 residues. DNA of the CDR3: TGTGCCAGCAGCACCCCTCTAGCGGGGAATGTCAATGAGCAGTTCTTC. Amino acid sequence: CASSTPLAGNVNEQFF.

The CDR3 loop is CASSYGGNIQYF. The CDR3 nucleotides read TGTGCCAGCAGCTACGGGGGAAACATTCAGTACTTC. The chain couples TRBV6-6 to TRBJ2-4, with D perhaps matching TRBD2 (6 bases). V lost 6 bases and J lost 6, with 9 bases in between. Per the germline V gene, CDR1 is MNHNY and CDR2 is SVGAGI (reference sequence). The CDR3 contains 12 residues.